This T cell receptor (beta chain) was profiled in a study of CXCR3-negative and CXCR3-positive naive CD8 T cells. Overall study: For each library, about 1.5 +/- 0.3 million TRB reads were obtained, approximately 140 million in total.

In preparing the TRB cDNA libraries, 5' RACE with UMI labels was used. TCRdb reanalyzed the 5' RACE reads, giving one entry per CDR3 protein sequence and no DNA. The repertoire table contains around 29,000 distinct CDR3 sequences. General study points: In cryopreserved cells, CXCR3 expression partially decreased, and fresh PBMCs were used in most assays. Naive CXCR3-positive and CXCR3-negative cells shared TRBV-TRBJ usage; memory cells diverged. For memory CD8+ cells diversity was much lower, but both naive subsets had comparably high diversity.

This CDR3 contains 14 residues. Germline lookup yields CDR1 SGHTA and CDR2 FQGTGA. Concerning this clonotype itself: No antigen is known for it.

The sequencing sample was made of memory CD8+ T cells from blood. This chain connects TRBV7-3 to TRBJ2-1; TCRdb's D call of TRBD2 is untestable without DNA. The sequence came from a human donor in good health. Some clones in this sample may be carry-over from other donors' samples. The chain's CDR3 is CASSLGVGGDEQFF.